Following are 19 T cell receptor beta chains from one sample sequenced in a study of glioma-infiltrating T cells after dendritic cell vaccination. Here immunoSEQ multiplex PCR was the method, and the copy in TCRdb shows in-frame clones only, minus some. Found here are roughly 100,000 clones, 80% to 90% of them singletons; the top ten hold approximately 12%. Sequencing was performed on blood, taken before dendritic cell vaccination. The receptor set was obtained from a human donor with glioblastoma.

The rearrangement links TRBV5-8 to TRBJ2-7; TRBD1 matches 9 bases. The CDR3 loop spans 13 amino acids. The germline V gene has CDR1 SGHTS and CDR2 YDEGEE. The V gene end was trimmed by 6 bases and the J gene end by 6 bases; junction bases not matched to a gene: 7. CDR3 in DNA: TGTGCCAGCACCGCGGACAGGGGCTCCGAGCAGTACTTC. Protein product: CASTADRGSEQYF.

The chain carries TRBV9 and TRBJ1-3, with TRBD1 matching 10 bases. This CDR3 spans 19 amino acids. Trimming removed 0 bases from V and 2 bases from J; junction bases left unmatched: 11. Germline loops: CDR1 SGDLS, CDR2 YYNGEE. DNA for the CDR3: TGTGCCAGCAGCGTAGAACCGACAAGGGACAGGGGAACTGGAAACACCATATATTTT. This translates into CASSVEPTRDRGTGNTIYF.

Remarks on this clone: A far larger clone is off by one base, so a read error is likely. This CDR3 is also generated by other DNA sequences in the sample. The chain combines TRBV7-9 with TRBJ2-3, with D possibly TRBD2 on 5 matching bases. Trimming shortened V by 5 bases and J by 4 bases, and 19 bases separated the two germline ends. The CDR3 sequence is 16 residues long. The germline V gene has CDR1 SEHNR and CDR2 FQNEAQ (reference sequence). The DNA for the CDR3 is TGTGCCAGCAGCCTGAGGCAAGGAGGTCGCGCAGATACGCAGTATTTT. Its translation: CASSLRQGGRADTQYF.

This sequence joins TRBV7-3 and TRBJ2-2; D perhaps matches TRBD2 (5 bases). Germline V gene lookup returns CDR1 SGHTA and CDR2 FQGTGA. Trimming cost V 6 bases and J 7 bases, with 12 bases left between them. The CDR3 covers 13 residues. The CDR3 here is CASRDNSGGELFF. Here the CDR3 DNA reads TGTGCCAGCAGGGATAACAGCGGCGGGGAGCTGTTTTTT. Drawing the rest from reference TRBV7-3 and TRBJ2-2, the complete variable domain is GAGVSQTPSNKVTEKGKYVELRCDPISGHTALYWYRQSLGQGPEFLIYFQGTGAADDSGLPNDRFFAVRPEGSVSTLKIQRTERGDSAVYLCASRDNSGGELFFGEGSRLTVL.

CDR3 amino acids: CAWRLTGVSYEQYF. The CDR3 region has the DNA TGTGCCTGGAGACTGACAGGAGTTTCCTACGAGCAGTACTTC. This chain uses TRBV30 with TRBJ2-7; a possible D gene is TRBD1 (6 bases). The CDR3 runs to 14 residues. Germline V CDR1 and CDR2: GTSNPN, SVGIG (reference sequence). V was cut by 3 bases and J by 1 base, with 13 bases left in between. Full variable domain (outside the CDR3, taken from reference TRBV30 and TRBJ2-7): SQTIHQWPATLVQPVGSPLSLECTVEGTSNPNLYWYRQAAGRGLQLLFYSVGIGQISSEVPQNLSASRPQDRQFILSSKKLLLSDSGFYLCAWRLTGVSYEQYFGPGTRLTVT.

The V and J genes are TRBV6-5 and TRBJ1-6; D call uncertain. CDR3 length: 15 residues. Trimming took off 5 bases at V and 13 bases at J, with 21 bases between the two ends. Germline CDR1 reads MNHEY; CDR2 reads SVGAGI. CDR3 in amino acids: CASSLRVRNLSPLHF. Written as DNA, the CDR3 is TGTGCCAGCAGTCTGCGGGTCAGGAACCTCTCTCCCCTCCACTTT.

This rearrangement joins TRBV19 to TRBJ1-2; 9 bases map to TRBD1. CDR3 length: 13 amino acids. With V trimmed by 7 bases and J by 8 bases, 8 bases remained unmatched. The germline CDR1 and CDR2 sequences are LNHDA and SQIVND (reference sequence). This chain's CDR3 is CASTLDRGSGYTF. CDR3 DNA sequence: TGTGCCAGTACCCTAGACAGGGGGAGCGGCTACACCTTC.

This chain connects TRBV28 to TRBJ1-2; the D gene is possibly TRBD1 (6 bases). Germline V gene lookup returns CDR1 MDHEN and CDR2 SYDVKM. The CDR3 is made up of 15 amino acids. The V end lost 0 bases, the J end lost 4 bases, and 12 bases lay between the germline ends. CDR3 region: CASSLWRGAVYGYTF. The CDR3 DNA sequence: TGTGCCAGCAGTTTATGGCGGGGGGCGGTCTATGGCTACACCTTC.

The rearrangement links TRBV6-5 to TRBJ2-3, with 10 bases fitting TRBD1. CDR3 length: 15 amino acids. Trimming removed 8 bases from V and 3 bases from J; junction bases left unmatched: 8. Germline V CDR1 and CDR2: MNHEY, SVGAGI. The CDR3 nucleotides read TGTGCCAGCCGGGCGAGGACAGGGGGGACAGATACGCAGTATTTT. Its protein is CASRARTGGTDTQYF.

In DNA, the CDR3 is TGTGCCAGCGCGGCGGGACAGGCAAGGAGAAATACGCAGTATTTT. This gives the protein CASAAGQARRNTQYF. The V gene is TRBV18, the J gene TRBJ2-3; 8 positions agree with TRBD1. This CDR3 comprises 15 residues. With V trimmed by 8 bases and J by 7 bases, 14 bases remained unmatched. Per the germline V gene, CDR1 is KGHSH and CDR2 is LQKENI.

The table lists this clone with a count of one. This chain connects TRBV30 to TRBJ2-5; perhaps TRBD2 as D (6 bases). V lost 0 bases, J lost 4 bases, and 12 bases lay in between. The CDR3 loop spans 14 amino acids. The germline CDR1 and CDR2 sequences are GTSNPN and SVGIG (reference sequence). The CDR3 nucleotides read TGTGCCTGGAGTGTACACGGACTACCAGAGACCCAGTACTTC. Its translation: CAWSVHGLPETQYF.

This chain joins TRBV5-4 and TRBJ1-1; possibly TRBD1 for D (5 bases). This CDR3 spans 13 amino acids. The germline V and J ends were trimmed by 3 bases and 7 bases, with 13 bases remaining between them. Germline-derived CDR1 and CDR2 are SGHNT and YYREEE (reference sequence). Here the CDR3 DNA reads TGTGCCAGCAGCTCCTCGGGGGGAGGTGAAGCTTTCTTT. This sequence encodes CASSSSGGGEAFF.

The rearrangement uses TRBV7-9 and TRBJ2-5, with 8 bases aligning to TRBD2. The CDR3 totals 16 residues. The ends lost 5 bases at V and 1 base at J; junction bases unmatched: 9. Germline V lookup: CDR1 SEHNR, CDR2 FQNEAQ (reference sequence). This CDR3 reads CASSPLGGGSQETQYF. The CDR3, as DNA: TGTGCCAGCAGCCCCCTTGGCGGGGGGTCCCAAGAGACCCAGTACTTC.

This rearrangement joins TRBV7-2 to TRBJ2-3; 8 bases match TRBD2. With V trimmed by 6 bases and J by 0 bases, 5 bases remained unmatched. CDR1 SGHTA and CDR2 FQGNSA come from the germline V gene. The CDR3 is 15 amino acids. CDR3 amino acids: CASSLLADSTDTQYF. The CDR3 nucleotides are TGTGCCAGCAGTTTACTAGCGGATAGCACAGATACGCAGTATTTT.

The chain recombines TRBV6-6 with TRBJ2-4; D perhaps matches TRBD1 (6 bases). Germline assignment: CDR1 MNHNY and CDR2 SVGAGI (reference sequence). The CDR3 runs 12 residues. The V end lost 10 bases, the J end lost 3 bases, and 10 bases lay between the germline ends. The CDR3 bases are TGTGCCACCGAGGGGGACAAAAACATTCAGTACTTC. Its translation: CATEGDKNIQYF.

With regard to this clone: Its ends do not fully match the called genes, so a read error is possible. The chain is built from TRBV29-1 and TRBJ1-5; the D gene is possibly TRBD1 (6 bases). The CDR3 runs 18 residues. The germline CDR1 and CDR2 sequences are SQVTM and ANQGSEA. The CDR3 sequence: CSVEAGARKTYSNQPQHF. The CDR3 DNA is TGCAGCGTAGAAGCAGGGGCCCGTAAAACATATAGCAATCAGCCCCAGCATTTT.

The rearrangement links TRBV7-2 to TRBJ1-1; 7 nucleotides line up with TRBD1. The CDR3 has 15 residues. The ends lost 4 bases at V and 1 base at J; junction bases unmatched: 6. Germline V gene data show CDR1 as SGHTA and CDR2 as FQGNSA. The CDR3 DNA reads TGTGCCAGCAGCTATTCGACAGGGACGAACACTGAAGCTTTCTTT. It translates to CASSYSTGTNTEAFF.

The chain is built from TRBV2 and TRBJ2-1, with a possible D match to TRBD1 (5 bases). V was clipped by 8 bases and J by 7 bases, with 18 bases between them. CDR3 size: 14 residues. Germline CDR1 reads SNHLY; CDR2 reads FYNNEI. CDR3 sequence reads: CASVWTFGNNEQFF. Here the CDR3 DNA reads TGTGCCAGCGTATGGACATTCGGTAATAATGAGCAGTTCTTC.

As concerns this clone: The sample contains more than one DNA sequence encoding this CDR3. The CDR3 DNA is TGTGCCAGTAGTATAACCGGGACAGGGGGATACGAGCAGTACTTC. The encoded protein is CASSITGTGGYEQYF. The chain joins TRBV19 to TRBJ2-7; TRBD1 agrees at 11 bases. The germline gives CDR1 LNHDA, CDR2 SQIVND (reference sequence). V trimming: 2 bases; J trimming: 4 bases; junction bases outside the gene matches: 4. The CDR3 length is 15 residues.